This entry is about one T cell receptor beta chain. What it recognizes is unknown. This record comes from a study of type 1 regulatory T cells. The CDR3 totals 16 residues. The trim removed 0 bases at V and 4 bases at J, leaving 8 bases unmatched. Germline-derived CDR1 and CDR2 are SGHRS and YFSETQ. TCRdb itself ran the reads through MiXCR, one entry per CDR3 protein. The sample lists 35,000 to 50,000 distinct CDR3 sequences, about 12% seen once, with approximately 8% in the top ten. The receptor was derived from a human donor in good health. This chain links TRBV5-1 with TRBJ2-5; 8 positions agree with TRBD2. The sample was cultured non-Tr1 T cells, either the whole culture or a sorted T cell fraction (not recorded which). The CDR3 protein is CASSLEPTAGAETQYF. The CDR3 DNA is TGCGCCAGCAGCTTGGAGCCTACAGCGGGAGCAGAGACCCAGTACTTC.